These 15 T cell receptor beta chains share one sample of origin, sequenced in a study of T cells in Graves' hyperthyroidism and ophthalmopathy. RNA transcripts gave rise to amplified TCR beta CDR3 regions. HTBI primers were the set used in a first-round RT-PCR of the TCR CDR3. TCRdb re-derived calls from the multiplex PCR reads in MiXCR, one entry per CDR3 protein. Found here are approximately 700,000 distinct CDR3 sequences, 16% of them singletons; the top ten hold around 8.1%. The sample taken for sequencing was blood. The origin of the receptors is a man between 18 and 35 years old with Graves' hyperthyroidism.

There are a few counts of this clonotype. The V and J genes are TRBV7-8 and TRBJ1-4; 7 bases are a match to TRBD1. From germline, CDR1 is SGHVS and CDR2 FQNEAQ. The CDR3 totals 16 residues. J gave up 5 bases and V 1 base, and 7 bases lay outside the gene matches. CDR3 region: CASSLGLRDSNEKLFF. The DNA for the CDR3 is TGTGCCAGCAGCTTAGGTTTAAGGGACAGCAATGAAAAACTGTTTTTT.

The chain has TRBV9 and TRBJ2-1, with 12 bases identical to TRBD2. The germline V gene encodes CDR1 SGDLS and CDR2 YYNGEE. This CDR3 has 17 amino acids. Trimming cost V 0 bases and J 2 bases; bases outside gene matches: 3. CDR3 loop: CASSVASGRAPYNEQFF. The CDR3 DNA sequence: TGTGCCAGCAGCGTAGCTAGCGGGAGGGCCCCCTACAATGAGCAGTTCTTC. The full variable domain, rest sourced from reference TRBV9 and TRBJ2-1, is DSGVTQTPKHLITATGQRVTLRCSPRSGDLSVYWYQQSLDQGLQFLIQYYNGEERAKGNILERFSAQQFPDLHSELNLSSLELGDSALYFCASSVASGRAPYNEQFFGPGTRLTVL.

This rearrangement joins TRBV9 to TRBJ2-1; D is undetermined. In germline, CDR1 is SGDLS, CDR2 YYNGEE. The CDR3 covers 15 residues. The V gene lost 0 bases and the J gene lost 9 bases, with 16 bases spanning the gap. CDR3 bases: TGTGCCAGCAGCGTAGGGAGCGCCCTTGAAGGTGAGCAGTTCTTC. This encodes CASSVGSALEGEQFF.

The genes are TRBV2 and TRBJ2-5, with D unresolved. The V end was cut by 10 bases, the J end by 2 bases, with 11 bases between. Germline-derived CDR1 and CDR2 are SNHLY and FYNNEI. The CDR3 runs 12 residues. CDR3 residues: CATRSRQETQYF. In DNA form, the CDR3 reads TGTGCCACCCGATCACGGCAAGAGACCCAGTACTTC.

This clonotype was counted ten times or more. The genes are TRBV12-3 or TRBV12-4 and TRBJ1-5; TRBD1 matches at 7 bases. The J segment lost 6 bases and the V segment lost 6 bases, leaving 11 bases of the junction unmatched. The CDR3 runs 15 residues. The CDR3 here is CASSPGQVESQPQHF. DNA for the CDR3: TGTGCCAGCAGCCCTGGACAGGTAGAAAGTCAGCCCCAGCATTTT.

A word on this clonotype: One end of the junction fails to match germline, which may point to a read error. This sequence joins TRBV18 and TRBJ2-4; either TRBD1 or TRBD2 may supply D (5 bases each). The CDR3 length is 15 residues. Germline V gives CDR1 KGHSH, CDR2 LQKENI. The CDR3 loop is CTSSTAGTGNNIQYF. CDR3 coding DNA: TGTACCAGCTCAACTGCCGGGACGGGGAATAACATTCAGTACTTC.

This clonotype was observed many times. The genes are TRBV7-2 and TRBJ2-7; possible D gene TRBD2, 6 bases. V lost 5 bases, J lost 0 bases, and 17 bases lay in between. The CDR3 spans 16 residues. In germline, CDR1 is SGHTA, CDR2 FQGNSA. CDR3 DNA sequence: TGTGCCAGCAGCCGGATGCGGACTAAAAGCTCCTACGAGCAGTACTTC. As protein: CASSRMRTKSSYEQYF.

Of note for this clonotype: The DNA is omitted, as the CDR3 cannot be located on it reliably, and the CDR3 follows TCRdb's listing. J is TRBJ2-7 and V is TRBV12-3 or TRBV12-4. Inclusive of both ends, the CDR3 amounts to 14 amino acids. This chain's CDR3 is CASSFGSGTYEQYF.

This clonotype has only a few counts. Written as DNA, the CDR3 is TGTGCCAGCAGTCCCACAGGGATACAGAGAGAAAAACTGTTTTTT. It codes for CASSPTGIQREKLFF. J is TRBJ1-4 and V is TRBV6-1; D perhaps matches TRBD1 (6 bases). Germline V gene lookup returns CDR1 MNHNS and CDR2 SASEGT. The CDR3 is 15 residues long. Trimming took off 5 bases at V and 8 bases at J, with 18 bases between the two ends.

This clonotype showed up many times. The V gene is TRBV12-3 or TRBV12-4, the J gene TRBJ2-3; the D is unclear. Trimming took 2 bases from V and 0 from J, leaving 6 bases between them. The CDR3 totals 14 residues. For the CDR3, the DNA is TGTGCCAGCAGTTTAAGTGACAGCACAGATACGCAGTATTTT. Protein: CASSLSDSTDTQYF.

This chain uses TRBV28 with TRBJ2-7; 10 positions match TRBD2. V dropped 6 bases and J dropped 1; count of bases not matched to a gene: 6. CDR1 is MDHEN, CDR2 SYDVKM, per germline. The CDR3 loop spans 15 amino acids. Here the CDR3 DNA reads TGTGCCAGCAGCACTGAGACTAGCGGGTCCTACGAGCAGTACTTC. Its translation is CASSTETSGSYEQYF.

J is TRBJ1-5 and V is TRBV9; D is unclear. Trimming cost V 3 bases and J 4 bases, with 8 bases left between them. The CDR3 runs to 13 residues. Germline CDR1 is SGDLS and CDR2 is YYNGEE. This CDR3 reads CASSARLNQPQHF. CDR3 nucleotides: TGTGCCAGCAGCGCTCGGCTTAATCAGCCCCAGCATTTT.

This clonotype was detected only a few times. This chain uses TRBV6-5 with TRBJ2-7; TRBD2 agrees at 7 bases. Per the germline V gene, CDR1 is MNHEY and CDR2 is SVGAGI. CDR3 length equals 18 residues. J lost 3 bases, V lost 2 bases, and 16 bases had no gene match. The CDR3 bases are TGTGCCAGCAGTTACCGTCCCTCGGGTCTAGCGGTTGTCTACGAGCAGTACTTC. Protein sequence: CASSYRPSGLAVVYEQYF.

The chain employs TRBV7-9 and TRBJ1-2, with TRBD1 matching 7 bases. V trimming: 4 bases; J trimming: 3 bases; junction bases outside the gene matches: 5. Germline values: CDR1 SEHNR, CDR2 FQNEAQ (reference sequence). CDR3 length: 14 residues. CDR3 protein: CASSSTRGYYGYTF. CDR3 DNA sequence: TGTGCCAGCAGCTCTACCAGGGGGTACTATGGCTACACCTTC.

This clonotype was observed at least ten times. CDR3 protein: CSASREGLKDNEQFF. CDR3 DNA sequence: TGCAGTGCCTCGCGGGAGGGCCTCAAAGACAATGAGCAGTTCTTC. The V gene is TRBV20-1, the J gene TRBJ2-1; TRBD2 agrees at 9 bases. J was trimmed by 5 bases and V by 6 bases; bases with no gene match: 11. The CDR3 has 15 residues. Germline V CDR1 and CDR2: DFQATT, SNEGSKA (reference sequence).